This passage covers 24 T cell receptor beta chains from one sample sequenced in a study of T cell clonotyping in hematopoietic cell transplantation. Stated time point: recipient sample about 28 days before transplant, after cytoreduction. The method was immunoSEQ multiplex PCR; TCRdb's version includes in-frame clones alone and lacks a portion of them. The sample has approximately 22,000 clones, roughly 90% seen once. The sample was peripheral blood mononuclear cells, taken before stem cell transplant. These receptors all stem from a man between 18 and 35 years old with biphenotypic leukemia. Some clones in this sample may be carry-over from other donors' samples.

J is TRBJ1-2 and V is TRBV19; D gene uncertain. CDR1 and CDR2 (germline): LNHDA, SQIVND (reference sequence). Trimming took off 3 bases at V and 5 bases at J, with 7 bases between the two ends. CDR3 length: 12 amino acids. CDR3 DNA sequence: TGTGCCAGTAGTATGGCAGCTTATGGCTACACCTTC. It encodes CASSMAAYGYTF.

The chain couples TRBV7-9 to TRBJ2-2; 9 bases line up with TRBD2. CDR3 length: 16 amino acids. Per the germline V gene, CDR1 is SEHNR and CDR2 is FQNEAQ (reference sequence). After removal of 5 bases from V and 6 bases from J, the junction contained 10 bases not matched to a gene. The CDR3 region is CASSNSGSLSSGELFF. The CDR3, as DNA: TGTGCCAGCAGCAATAGCGGGAGTCTCTCTTCCGGGGAGCTGTTTTTT.

This clone was detected a few times. The chain uses TRBV30 and TRBJ2-3; D remains unclear. This CDR3 region has 13 residues. Germline CDR1 and CDR2: GTSNPN and SVGIG (reference sequence). With 0 bases removed from V and 11 bases from J, the gap between germline ends came to 15 bases. The CDR3 nucleotides read TGTGCCTGGAGTGTACTTGGCCTCGGTGAGCAGTATTTT. Protein sequence: CAWSVLGLGEQYF.

The genes are TRBV19 and TRBJ1-5; D gene unclear. Germline assignment: CDR1 LNHDA and CDR2 SQIVND (reference sequence). The CDR3 contains 16 residues. V was shortened by 5 bases and J by 7 bases, with 21 bases between the two germline ends. CDR3 coding DNA: TGTGCCAGTAGTGGCCTCGTGGGTCACTATGGACAGCCCCAGCATTTT. Translation gives CASSGLVGHYGQPQHF.

The V and J genes are TRBV7-8 and TRBJ2-1; perhaps TRBD2 as D (6 bases). V gave up 1 base and J gave up 8 bases, with 18 bases separating them. Looked up from germline, CDR1 is SGHVS and CDR2 is FQNEAQ. The CDR3 has 16 amino acids. CDR3 sequence (DNA): TGTGCCAGCAGCTTAGGAGCGACTAGAAGACGGTATGAGCAGTTCTTC. Encoded protein: CASSLGATRRRYEQFF.

The chain recombines TRBV5-4 with TRBJ2-7; weak D call: TRBD2 (5 bases). The V and J ends lost 3 bases and 12 bases respectively, with 16 bases between them. The CDR3 consists of 12 residues. Looked up from germline, CDR1 is SGHNT and CDR2 is YYREEE (reference sequence). The CDR3 reads CASSSGLSARYF. CDR3 in DNA: TGTGCCAGCAGCTCCGGACTGTCCGCGCGGTACTTC.

This clone was recorded once. This chain uses TRBV13 with TRBJ1-2; D is perhaps TRBD1 (5 bases). The CDR3 length is 17 residues. Trimming took 0 bases from V and 0 from J, leaving 14 bases between them. Germline lookup yields CDR1 PRHDT and CDR2 FYEKMQ (reference sequence). This chain's CDR3 is CASSLGTASYSNYGYTF. In DNA, the CDR3 is TGTGCCAGCAGCTTAGGGACAGCCTCGTATTCTAACTATGGCTACACCTTC. The full variable domain, with the rest looked up from reference TRBV13 and TRBJ1-2, is AAGVIQSPRHLIKEKRETATLKCYPIPRHDTVYWYQQGPGQDPQFLISFYEKMQSDKGSIPDRFSAQQFSDYHSELNMSSLELGDSALYFCASSLGTASYSNYGYTFGSGTRLTVV.

The rearrangement joins TRBV27 to TRBJ2-7; TRBD1 matches 8 bases. Germline CDR1 and CDR2: MNHEY and SMNVEV (reference sequence). The V and J ends lost 3 bases and 0 bases, in that order; junction bases with no gene match: 10. This CDR3 has 17 amino acids. CDR3 sequence reads: CASSFLLAQGASYEQYF. Written as DNA, the CDR3 is TGTGCCAGCAGTTTCCTGCTGGCGCAGGGGGCCTCCTACGAGCAGTACTTC.

The chain carries TRBV30 and TRBJ1-5, with D perhaps TRBD1 (5 bases). Between the trimmed V and J ends, which lost 3 bases and 5 bases, there was a span of 11 bases. Germline V gene lookup returns CDR1 GTSNPN and CDR2 SVGIG (reference sequence). This CDR3 is 13 amino acids long. For the CDR3, the DNA is TGTGCCTGGAGCAAACAGGTCCATCAGCCCCAGCATTTT. The encoded protein is CAWSKQVHQPQHF. The variable domain in full, with the rest retrieved from reference TRBV30 and TRBJ1-5, is SQTIHQWPATLVQPVGSPLSLECTVEGTSNPNLYWYRQAAGRGLQLLFYSVGIGQISSEVPQNLSASRPQDRQFILSSKKLLLSDSGFYLCAWSKQVHQPQHFGDGTRLSIL.

V is TRBV7-2 and J is TRBJ2-7; the match to TRBD1 covers 7 bases. Germline trimming cut 5 bases from V and 5 bases from J; bases unmatched to any gene: 12. The CDR3 runs 15 residues. In germline, CDR1 is SGHTA, CDR2 FQGNSA. The CDR3 reads CASSARQGTDHEQYF. In DNA form, the CDR3 reads TGTGCCAGCAGCGCCCGACAGGGAACGGACCACGAGCAGTACTTC.

The chain joins TRBV23-1 to TRBJ2-3; no clear D. TRBV23-1 is noted as an ORF with a role that remains uncertain. V was pared by 0 bases and J by 1 base, with 11 bases between. The CDR3 extends over 16 amino acids. CDR3 nucleotide sequence: TGCGCCAGCAGTCAATCCGGGTGGTACTGCACAGATACGCAGTATTTT. Protein sequence: CASSQSGWYCTDTQYF.

The V call is TRBV5-6, the J call TRBJ2-3; TRBD1 matches 9 bases. The ends lost 2 bases at V and 0 bases at J; junction bases unmatched: 10. The CDR3 length is 18 residues. In germline, CDR1 is SGHDT, CDR2 YYEEEE. DNA of the CDR3: TGTGCCAGCAGCTTACTCACAGGGGGCGAATGGAGCACAGATACGCAGTATTTT. Translating gives CASSLLTGGEWSTDTQYF. Full variable domain (missing parts from reference TRBV5-6 and TRBJ2-3): DAGVTQSPTHLIKTRGQQVTLRCSPKSGHDTVSWYQQALGQGPQFIFQYYEEEERQRGNFPDRFSGHQFPNYSSELNVNALLLGDSALYLCASSLLTGGEWSTDTQYFGPGTRLTVL.

The chain joins TRBV30 to TRBJ2-7; D gene ambiguous. V shed 4 bases and J shed 7 bases, with 11 bases lying between them. CDR1 is GTSNPN and CDR2 is SVGIG in the germline V gene (reference sequence). The CDR3 loop spans 11 amino acids. The CDR3 protein is CAWTAGGEQYF. Written as DNA, the CDR3 is TGTGCCTGGACTGCTGGTGGGGAGCAGTACTTC.

By sample share, this clone is medium-sized. The chain uses TRBV6-4 and TRBJ2-6, with D possibly being TRBD1 (5 bases). Germline CDR1 is MRHNA and CDR2 is SNTAGT. V was trimmed by 3 bases and J by 0 bases, leaving 6 bases between them. This CDR3 is built from 15 residues. In DNA, the CDR3 is TGTGCCAGCAGTGAGGACAACTCTGGGGCCAACGTCCTGACTTTC. Its protein is CASSEDNSGANVLTF.

The V call is TRBV10-1, the J call TRBJ2-7; D may be TRBD1 or TRBD2 (6 bases each). The V end was cut by 0 bases, the J end by 5 bases, with 14 bases between. This CDR3 has 15 residues. From germline, CDR1 is WNHNN and CDR2 SYGVQD (reference sequence). The DNA for the CDR3 is TGCGCCAGCAGTGAGTCGAGTTTCCGGGGGCACGAGCAGTACTTC. Its protein is CASSESSFRGHEQYF.

This rearrangement joins TRBV30 to TRBJ1-1; D uncertain. The CDR3 loop spans 13 amino acids. Germline CDR1 is GTSNPN and CDR2 is SVGIG (reference sequence). V was cut by 3 bases and J by 3 bases, with 11 bases left in between. The CDR3 coding sequence is TGTGCCTGGAGACGTACCTCGGACACTGAAGCTTTCTTT. Protein product: CAWRRTSDTEAFF.

The V gene is TRBV4-1, the J gene TRBJ2-3; 7 nucleotides match TRBD1. This CDR3 region has 19 residues. CDR1 and CDR2 from the germline V gene are MGHRA and YSYEKL. The V segment lost 2 bases and the J segment 0 bases; nucleotides outside the gene matches: 14. The CDR3 region has the DNA TGCGCCAGCAGCCAAATCCCCAGCAGACAGGGAACTAGCACAGATACGCAGTATTTT. Its protein product is CASSQIPSRQGTSTDTQYF.

The chain links TRBV30 to TRBJ1-4, with TRBD1 as a possible D gene (6 bases). This CDR3 comprises 12 residues. Germline V lookup: CDR1 GTSNPN, CDR2 SVGIG (reference sequence). With 4 bases removed from V and 7 bases from J, the gap between germline ends came to 10 bases. CDR3 in amino acids: CAWTKGVEKLFF. The DNA for the CDR3 is TGTGCCTGGACCAAGGGGGTTGAAAAACTGTTTTTT. Full variable domain (outside the CDR3, taken from reference TRBV30 and TRBJ1-4): SQTIHQWPATLVQPVGSPLSLECTVEGTSNPNLYWYRQAAGRGLQLLFYSVGIGQISSEVPQNLSASRPQDRQFILSSKKLLLSDSGFYLCAWTKGVEKLFFGSGTQLSVL.

This chain joins TRBV5-6 and TRBJ2-2; D may correspond to TRBD1 or TRBD2 (5 bases each). The CDR3 is 17 amino acids. The germline V and J ends were trimmed by 0 bases and 0 bases, with 12 bases remaining between them. Germline assignment: CDR1 SGHDT and CDR2 YYEEEE. This CDR3 reads CASSLVYRGPNTGELFF. Here the CDR3 DNA reads TGTGCCAGCAGCTTGGTCTACCGGGGACCGAACACCGGGGAGCTGTTTTTT. The complete variable domain, with remaining parts taken from reference TRBV5-6 and TRBJ2-2, reads DAGVTQSPTHLIKTRGQQVTLRCSPKSGHDTVSWYQQALGQGPQFIFQYYEEEERQRGNFPDRFSGHQFPNYSSELNVNALLLGDSALYLCASSLVYRGPNTGELFFGEGSRLTVL.

The J gene is TRBJ2-7, the V gene TRBV4-1; D ambiguous. V gave up 1 base and J gave up 2 bases, with 12 bases separating them. The CDR3 is made up of 15 amino acids. Germline CDR1 reads MGHRA; CDR2 reads YSYEKL. CDR3: CASSQVSPATYEQYF. The CDR3 coding sequence is TGCGCCAGCAGCCAAGTCAGTCCGGCGACCTACGAGCAGTACTTC.

The chain couples TRBV13 to TRBJ1-2; D is unclear. CDR1 is PRHDT and CDR2 is FYEKMQ in the germline V gene (reference sequence). CDR3 length: 16 amino acids. V was trimmed by 4 bases and J by 8 bases, leaving 23 bases between them. The CDR3 DNA reads TGTGCCAGCAGCTCCGATGGACGGAATCCCGACGGGGGCTACACCTTC. This encodes CASSSDGRNPDGGYTF.

The chain combines TRBV7-2 with TRBJ1-5; TRBD1 is a possible D gene (6 bases). This CDR3 comprises 15 residues. The V and J ends lost 5 bases and 2 bases respectively, with 13 bases between them. Looked up from germline, CDR1 is SGHTA and CDR2 is FQGNSA. The CDR3 is CASSLISGGNQPQHF. The CDR3 nucleotides read TGTGCCAGCAGCCTAATCTCAGGGGGCAATCAGCCCCAGCATTTT.

DNA of the CDR3: TGTGCCAGCACCGAAACGGGACTAGCGGGCCCCTATCTCACAGATACGCAGTATTTT. This encodes CASTETGLAGPYLTDTQYF. The chain carries TRBV9 and TRBJ2-3, with 12 bases that match TRBD2. V was clipped by 6 bases and J by 2 bases; unmatched bases: 16. Germline V gives CDR1 SGDLS, CDR2 YYNGEE. The CDR3 spans 19 residues.

The gene calls are TRBV6-6 and TRBJ1-2, with unresolved D. Between the trimmed V and J ends, which lost 7 bases and 4 bases, there was a span of 19 bases. Looked up from germline, CDR1 is MNHNY and CDR2 is SVGAGI (reference sequence). The CDR3 is made up of 15 amino acids. CDR3 sequence reads: CASTSSPDFSYGYTF. The DNA for the CDR3 is TGTGCCAGCACCTCCTCGCCGGATTTCAGCTATGGCTACACCTTC.